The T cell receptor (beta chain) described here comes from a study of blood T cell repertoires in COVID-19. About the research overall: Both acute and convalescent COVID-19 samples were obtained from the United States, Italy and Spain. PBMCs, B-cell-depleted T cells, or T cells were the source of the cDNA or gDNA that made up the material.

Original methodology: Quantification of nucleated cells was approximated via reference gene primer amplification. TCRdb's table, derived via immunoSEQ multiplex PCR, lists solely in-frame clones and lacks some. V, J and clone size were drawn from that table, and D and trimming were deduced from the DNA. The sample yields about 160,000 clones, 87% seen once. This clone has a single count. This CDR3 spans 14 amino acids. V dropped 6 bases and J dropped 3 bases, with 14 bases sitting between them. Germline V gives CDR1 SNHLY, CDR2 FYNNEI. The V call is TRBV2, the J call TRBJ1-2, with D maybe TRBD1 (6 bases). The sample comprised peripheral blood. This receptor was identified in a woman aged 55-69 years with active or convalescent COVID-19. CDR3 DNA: TGTGCCAGCAGGAGGGGGACGTCAGACTATGGCTACACCTTC. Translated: CASRRGTSDYGYTF.